This T cell receptor (beta chain) was sequenced for a study of CD8+CD57+ T cells in acquired aplastic anemia. For the study at large: Sorted CD4+ plus CD8+ cells gave DNA averaging about 3.2 ug.

Study-wide results and limits: The study identified twenty-nine CD8+ CDR3 sequences shared by patients and controls.

The TCR beta profiling, which covered VDJ combination and CDR3 sequence, was carried out using genomic DNA as the template. TCRdb re-called the reads with MiXCR, one entry per CDR3 protein. The sample shows approximately 150,000 distinct CDR3 sequences, 40% to 55% of them seen only once. The germline gives CDR1 ENHRY, CDR2 SYGVKD. The CDR3 totals 17 residues. V lost 6 bases and J lost 0; bases outside the gene matches: 7. This clonotype was seen repeatedly, ten times or more. Its antigen is currently unknown. Flow cytometry had shown expanded CD8+CD57+ cells in the patients chosen for sequencing. This receptor was identified in a human donor with aplastic anemia. The gene calls are TRBV10-3 and TRBJ1-3; 11 bases line up with TRBD1. Sequenced input: sorted CD4+, CD8+, or CD8+CD57+ T cells (not recorded which) from PBMCs. The CDR3 DNA reads TGTGCCATCAGAGAAGGACAGGGGGCAACCTCTGGAAACACCATATATTTT. This encodes CAIREGQGATSGNTIYF.